This T cell receptor beta chain is drawn from a study of blood T cell repertoires in COVID-19. About the research overall: Samples taken during acute and convalescent COVID-19 were collected in the United States, Italy and Spain. PBMCs, B-cell-depleted T cells, or T cells were the source of the cDNA or gDNA that made up the material.

The study drew participants aged about 18 to 89 years from 24 US areas. Participants' own reports of clinical history determined their cohort assignment. CDR3 size: 16 residues. Trimming shortened V by 8 bases and J by 0 bases, and 19 bases separated the two germline ends. CDR1 and CDR2 (germline): LNHDA, SQIVND (reference sequence). This clone was seen a single time. Clones were read by immunoSEQ multiplex PCR, and TCRdb kept only the in-frame ones, dropping some. In the table there are about 180,000 clones, about 90% of which are singletons. The chain carries TRBV19 and TRBJ1-1, with D perhaps matching TRBD1 (6 bases). This sequence was found in a human donor with acute COVID-19. The donor label of this sample is uncertain. The sequenced sample consisted of PBMCs or T cells enriched from blood (not recorded which). The CDR3 region has the DNA TGTGCCAGTCAACCTACTGGGGGACATATGAACACTGAAGCTTTCTTT. This gives the protein CASQPTGGHMNTEAFF.